The 22 T cell receptor beta chains below all came from one sample that was sequenced in a study of cytomegalovirus exposure and HLA in healthy donors. The PCR had 60 Vbeta and 13 Jbeta primers. Assay used: immunoSEQ multiplex PCR; TCRdb lists only in-frame clones, some missing. The table records around 170,000 clones, about 78% of them present only once. The sample consisted of PBMCs. These TCRs come from a man aged 35 to 55 in good health and CMV-seronegative.

The rearrangement uses TRBV6-1 and TRBJ2-1, with a possible D match to TRBD1 (6 bases). There are 16 residues in the CDR3. Between the trimmed V and J ends, which lost 2 bases and 0 bases, there was a span of 11 bases. Germline CDR1 reads MNHNS; CDR2 reads SASEGT. CDR3 nucleotides: TGTGCCAGCAGTGAAAGGGGGACGAGCTCCTACAATGAGCAGTTCTTC. Translated: CASSERGTSSYNEQFF.

The count of this clone is one. The gene calls are TRBV5-1 and TRBJ1-1; D is uncertain. The CDR3 sequence is 13 residues long. Germline loops: CDR1 SGHRS, CDR2 YFSETQ. Trimming left V 4 bases short and J 0 bases short, with 7 bases between. The CDR3 coding sequence is TGCGCCAGCAGCCTAGGTATGAACACTGAAGCTTTCTTT. Translating gives CASSLGMNTEAFF.

V usage is TRBV9 and J usage is TRBJ1-2; 7 positions agree with TRBD1. The CDR3 consists of 11 residues. Germline CDR1 is SGDLS and CDR2 is YYNGEE. Losses at the gene ends were 7 bases for V and 7 bases for J; bases not matched to a gene: 4. The CDR3 sequence: CASVTGIGYTF. CDR3 bases: TGTGCCAGCGTGACAGGGATTGGCTACACCTTC.

The rearrangement uses TRBV27 and TRBJ1-2, with 8 bases lining up with TRBD1. The CDR3 is 17 residues long. V lost 5 bases and J lost 4; bases outside the gene matches: 15. The germline V gene encodes CDR1 MNHEY and CDR2 SMNVEV (reference sequence). CDR3: CASSPLEAGGFGYGYTF. The CDR3 nucleotides read TGTGCCAGCAGTCCCTTAGAGGCAGGGGGCTTCGGCTATGGCTACACCTTC.

This chain joins TRBV5-1 and TRBJ1-1; perhaps TRBD1 as D (5 bases). This CDR3 has 14 amino acids. Trimming removed 1 base at V and 1 base at J, with 8 bases between. Germline V gene sequence: CDR1 SGHRS, CDR2 YFSETQ. Written as DNA, the CDR3 is TGCGCCAGCAGCTTGAGTCAGGGGAACACTGAAGCTTTCTTT. As protein: CASSLSQGNTEAFF.

This clone was detected only once. The chain couples TRBV28 to TRBJ1-2; the D gene is possibly TRBD1 (5 bases). The germline V gene encodes CDR1 MDHEN and CDR2 SYDVKM. CDR3 length: 15 amino acids. Trimming took 6 bases from V and 3 from J, leaving 17 bases between them. The CDR3 spells CASSPEGAVHYGYTF. The CDR3 region has the DNA TGTGCCAGCAGCCCAGAAGGGGCGGTACACTATGGCTACACCTTC.

The chain links TRBV30 to TRBJ2-7; D gene ambiguous. Germline V gene lookup returns CDR1 GTSNPN and CDR2 SVGIG (reference sequence). Trimming took 2 bases from V and 4 from J, leaving 9 bases between them. CDR3 length equals 12 residues. The CDR3 sequence: CAWSLLGYEQYF. The CDR3 bases are TGTGCCTGGAGTCTACTCGGGTACGAGCAGTACTTC. Full variable domain (remainder filled in from reference TRBV30 and TRBJ2-7): SQTIHQWPATLVQPVGSPLSLECTVEGTSNPNLYWYRQAAGRGLQLLFYSVGIGQISSEVPQNLSASRPQDRQFILSSKKLLLSDSGFYLCAWSLLGYEQYFGPGTRLTVT.

The sample holds a few counts of this clone. J is TRBJ2-1 and V is TRBV18, with 7 bases that match TRBD1. The CDR3 extends over 15 amino acids. The germline V gene encodes CDR1 KGHSH and CDR2 LQKENI. J lost 7 bases, V lost 3 bases, and 9 bases had no gene match. CDR3 coding DNA: TGTGCCAGCTCACCGGGGAGACAGGGTGAAAATGAGCAGTTCTTC. Amino acids: CASSPGRQGENEQFF.

V is TRBV10-2 and J is TRBJ1-1; D uncertain. The germline gives CDR1 WSHSY, CDR2 SAAADI. The V gene lost 6 bases and the J gene lost 5 bases, with 13 bases spanning the gap. The CDR3 sequence is 13 residues long. The CDR3 loop is CASRDRTGTEAFF. The CDR3 DNA sequence: TGCGCCAGCAGAGACCGGACGGGGACTGAAGCTTTCTTT.

The chain uses TRBV6-1 and TRBJ1-1, with D perhaps matching TRBD1 (6 bases). The CDR3 runs to 15 residues. Looked up from germline, CDR1 is MNHNS and CDR2 is SASEGT. Between the trimmed V and J ends, which lost 5 bases and 0 bases, there was a span of 13 bases. The CDR3 DNA reads TGTGCCAGCAGTCCCCAGGGGCTAATGAACACTGAAGCTTTCTTT. Its translation is CASSPQGLMNTEAFF.

The genes are TRBV6-5 and TRBJ2-1, with TRBD2 identical over 7 bases. The germline V gene has CDR1 MNHEY and CDR2 SVGAGI. The CDR3 is 15 amino acids. With 6 bases clipped from V and 4 bases from J, the junction kept 9 bases outside the gene matches. CDR3 sequence reads: CASSPTGGGYNEQFF. In DNA form, the CDR3 reads TGTGCCAGCAGCCCCACCGGGGGAGGGTACAATGAGCAGTTCTTC.

Concerning this clone itself: A junction boundary mismatches the germline segment, possibly from a read error. The chain combines TRBV5-6 with TRBJ2-1; 10 bases fit TRBD1. This CDR3 comprises 15 residues. The germline gives CDR1 SGHDT, CDR2 YYEEEE. This chain's CDR3 is CASSSRDRGSNAQFF. CDR3 nucleotide sequence: TGTGCCAGCAGCTCCCGGGACAGGGGATCAAATGCGCAGTTCTTC.

This chain uses TRBV19 with TRBJ2-7, with TRBD2 identical over 8 bases. J lost 2 bases, V lost 3 bases, and 6 bases had no gene match. The germline CDR1 and CDR2 sequences are LNHDA and SQIVND (reference sequence). The CDR3 length is 15 residues. As DNA, the CDR3 is TGTGCCAGTAGTATGGCTAGCGGGCAGACCTACGAGCAGTACTTC. Translated: CASSMASGQTYEQYF.

The chain is built from TRBV6-6 and TRBJ1-2, with TRBD1 as a possible D gene (5 bases). The CDR3 contains 16 residues. Trimming stripped 2 bases from V and 9 bases from J, with 22 bases between. Germline CDR1 reads MNHNY; CDR2 reads SVGAGI (reference sequence). CDR3 amino acids: CASSYRPGDSPGSYTF. The CDR3 bases are TGTGCCAGCAGTTACCGCCCGGGTGACAGCCCCGGCAGCTACACCTTC.

The gene calls are TRBV29-1 and TRBJ2-5; possible D gene TRBD1, 5 bases. The J call may be incorrect, as the DNA end agrees better with TRBJ2-7. The CDR3 consists of 11 residues. Germline lookup yields CDR1 SQVTM and CDR2 ANQGSEA. The CDR3 nucleotides read TGCAGCGTTGAGAAGGGGTACGAGCAGTACTTC. It is translated as CSVEKGYEQYF.

The chain recombines TRBV19 with TRBJ2-2, with D unclear. The CDR3 runs to 14 residues. Germline CDR1 LNHDA, CDR2 SQIVND (reference sequence). V lost 4 bases, J lost 0 bases, and 6 bases lay in between. The CDR3 nucleotides read TGTGCCAGTAGTACCCCCACGAACACCGGGGAGCTGTTTTTT. It specifies CASSTPTNTGELFF.

The gene calls are TRBV10-2 and TRBJ2-3, with TRBD1 matching 9 bases. V gave up 5 bases and J gave up 0 bases; unmatched junction bases: 3. Germline CDR1 is WSHSY and CDR2 is SAAADI. The CDR3 is 15 amino acids. CDR3 bases: TGCGCCAGCAGTTTACAGGGGGCTAGCACAGATACGCAGTATTTT. Translating gives CASSLQGASTDTQYF.

V usage is TRBV7-2 and J usage is TRBJ1-6; tentatively, D is TRBD1 (5 bases). CDR1 is SGHTA and CDR2 is FQGNSA in the germline V gene. With 4 bases removed from V and 10 bases from J, the gap between germline ends came to 14 bases. The CDR3 runs to 14 residues. CDR3 amino acids: CASSSWGGYSPLHF. The DNA for the CDR3 is TGTGCCAGCAGCTCGTGGGGGGGTTACTCACCCCTCCACTTT. Supplemented by reference TRBV7-2 and TRBJ1-6, the full variable domain reads GAGVSQSPSNKVTEKGKDVELRCDPISGHTALYWYRQSLGQGLEFLIYFQGNSAPDKSGLPSDRFSAERTGGSVSTLTIQRTQQEDSAVYLCASSSWGGYSPLHFGNGTRLTVT.

This clone was recorded only once. The chain combines TRBV5-1 with TRBJ2-7, with 8 bases that match TRBD1. The junction had 9 bases not matched to a gene; V was cut back by 4 bases and J by 3 bases. The germline gives CDR1 SGHRS, CDR2 YFSETQ. The CDR3 sequence is 15 residues long. In nucleotides, the CDR3 is TGCGCCAGCAGCCACCAGGACAGGGATGGCTACGAGCAGTACTTC. Encoded protein: CASSHQDRDGYEQYF.

The J gene is TRBJ1-2, the V gene TRBV5-1; no definite D call. This CDR3 has 13 residues. Germline loops: CDR1 SGHRS, CDR2 YFSETQ. Trimming took 3 bases from V and 3 from J, leaving 9 bases between them. As DNA, the CDR3 is TGCGCCAGCAGCTCGGACTGGGACTATGGCTACACCTTC. Its translation is CASSSDWDYGYTF.

The chain joins TRBV12-5 to TRBJ2-2; D perhaps matches TRBD2 (5 bases). The V and J ends lost 6 bases and 8 bases respectively, with 13 bases between them. CDR1 is LGHNT, CDR2 FRNRAP, per germline. CDR3 length: 13 amino acids. The CDR3 DNA reads as TGTGCTAGTGGCCCGGACTCGGTGGGGGAGCTGTTTTTT. It encodes CASGPDSVGELFF.

This clone was counted once. The CDR3 DNA reads TGTGCCAGTAGTACTAACAGGGGCGGAAACACCATATATTTT. Encoded protein: CASSTNRGGNTIYF. The chain has TRBV19 and TRBJ1-3; 7 bases align to TRBD1. The CDR3 extends over 14 amino acids. Trimming at V came to 4 bases and at J to 4 bases, leaving 4 bases not matched to a gene. Germline assignment: CDR1 LNHDA and CDR2 SQIVND (reference sequence).